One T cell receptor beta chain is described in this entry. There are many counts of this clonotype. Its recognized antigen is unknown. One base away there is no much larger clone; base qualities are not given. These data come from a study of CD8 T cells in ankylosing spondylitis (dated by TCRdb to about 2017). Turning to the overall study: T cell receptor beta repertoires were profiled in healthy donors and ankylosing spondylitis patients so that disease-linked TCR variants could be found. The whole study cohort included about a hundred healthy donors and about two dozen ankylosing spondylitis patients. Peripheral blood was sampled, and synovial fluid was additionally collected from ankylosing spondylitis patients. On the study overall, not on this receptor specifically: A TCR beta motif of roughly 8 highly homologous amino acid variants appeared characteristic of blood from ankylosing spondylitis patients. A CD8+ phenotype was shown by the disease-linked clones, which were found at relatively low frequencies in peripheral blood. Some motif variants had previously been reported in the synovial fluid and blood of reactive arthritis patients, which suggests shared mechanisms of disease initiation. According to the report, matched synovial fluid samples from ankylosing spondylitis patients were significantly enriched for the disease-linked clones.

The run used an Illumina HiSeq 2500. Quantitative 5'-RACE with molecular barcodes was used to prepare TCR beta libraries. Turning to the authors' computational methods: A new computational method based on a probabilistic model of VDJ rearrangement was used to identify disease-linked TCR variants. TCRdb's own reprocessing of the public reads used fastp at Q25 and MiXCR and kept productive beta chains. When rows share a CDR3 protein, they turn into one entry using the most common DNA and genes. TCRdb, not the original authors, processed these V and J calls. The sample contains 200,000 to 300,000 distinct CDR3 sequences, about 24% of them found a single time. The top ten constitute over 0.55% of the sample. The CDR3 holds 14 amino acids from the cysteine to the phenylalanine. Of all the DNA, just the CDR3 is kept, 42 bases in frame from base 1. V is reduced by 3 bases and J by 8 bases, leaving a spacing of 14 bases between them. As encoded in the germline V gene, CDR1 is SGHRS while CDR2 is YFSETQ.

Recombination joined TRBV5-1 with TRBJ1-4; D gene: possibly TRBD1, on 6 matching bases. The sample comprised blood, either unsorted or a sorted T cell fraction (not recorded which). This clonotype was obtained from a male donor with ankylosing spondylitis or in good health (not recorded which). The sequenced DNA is TGCGCCAGCAGCTCTACAGGGAACGGGGAAAAACTGTTTTTT. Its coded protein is CASSSTGNGEKLFF.